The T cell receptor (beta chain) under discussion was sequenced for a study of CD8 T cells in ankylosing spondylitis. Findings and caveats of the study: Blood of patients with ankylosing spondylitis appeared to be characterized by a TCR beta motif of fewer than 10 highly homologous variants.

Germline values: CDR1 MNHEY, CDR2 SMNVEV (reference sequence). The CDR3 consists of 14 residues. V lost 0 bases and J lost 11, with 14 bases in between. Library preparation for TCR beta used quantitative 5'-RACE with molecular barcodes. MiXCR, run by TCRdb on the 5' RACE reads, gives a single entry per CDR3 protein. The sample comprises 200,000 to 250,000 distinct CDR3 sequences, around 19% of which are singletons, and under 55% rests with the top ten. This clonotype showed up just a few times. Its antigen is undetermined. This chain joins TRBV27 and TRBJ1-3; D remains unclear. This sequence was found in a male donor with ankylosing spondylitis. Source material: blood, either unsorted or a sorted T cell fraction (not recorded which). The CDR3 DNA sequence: TGTGCCAGCAGTTTATCGCCGGGAACGGATGCCATATATTTT. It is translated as CASSLSPGTDAIYF.